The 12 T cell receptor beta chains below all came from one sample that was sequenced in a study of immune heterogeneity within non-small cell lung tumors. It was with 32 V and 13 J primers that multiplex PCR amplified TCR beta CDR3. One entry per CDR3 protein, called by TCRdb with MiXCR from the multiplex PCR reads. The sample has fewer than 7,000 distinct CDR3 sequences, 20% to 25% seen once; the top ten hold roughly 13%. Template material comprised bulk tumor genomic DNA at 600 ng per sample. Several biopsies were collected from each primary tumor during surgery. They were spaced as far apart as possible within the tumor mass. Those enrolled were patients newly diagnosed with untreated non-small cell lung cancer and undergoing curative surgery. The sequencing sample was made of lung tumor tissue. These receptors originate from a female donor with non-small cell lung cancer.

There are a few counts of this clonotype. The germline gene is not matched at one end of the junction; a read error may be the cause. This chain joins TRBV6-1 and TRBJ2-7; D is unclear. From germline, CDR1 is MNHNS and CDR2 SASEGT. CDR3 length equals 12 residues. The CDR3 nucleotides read TGTGCCAGCAGGGAGAGCTCCCACGAGCAGTACTTC. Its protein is CASRESSHEQYF.

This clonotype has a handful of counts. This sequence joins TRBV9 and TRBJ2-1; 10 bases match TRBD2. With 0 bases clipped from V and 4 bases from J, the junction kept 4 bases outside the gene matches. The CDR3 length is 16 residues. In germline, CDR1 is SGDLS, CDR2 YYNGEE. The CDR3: CASSVDSSGRYNEQFF. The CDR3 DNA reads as TGTGCCAGCAGCGTAGATAGTAGCGGGAGGTACAATGAGCAGTTCTTC. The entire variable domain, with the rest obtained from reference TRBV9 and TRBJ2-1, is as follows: DSGVTQTPKHLITATGQRVTLRCSPRSGDLSVYWYQQSLDQGLQFLIQYYNGEERAKGNILERFSAQQFPDLHSELNLSSLELGDSALYFCASSVDSSGRYNEQFFGPGTRLTVL.

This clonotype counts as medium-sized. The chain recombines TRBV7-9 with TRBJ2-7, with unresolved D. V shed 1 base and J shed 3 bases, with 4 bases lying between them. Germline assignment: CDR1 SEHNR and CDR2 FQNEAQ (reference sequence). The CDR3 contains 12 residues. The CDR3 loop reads CASSLEVYEQYF. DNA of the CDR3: TGTGCCAGCAGCTTAGAAGTCTACGAGCAGTACTTC.

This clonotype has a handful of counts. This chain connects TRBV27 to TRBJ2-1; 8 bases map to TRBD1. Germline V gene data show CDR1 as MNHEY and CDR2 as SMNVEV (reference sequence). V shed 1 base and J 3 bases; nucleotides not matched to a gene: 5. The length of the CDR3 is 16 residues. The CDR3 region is CASSLYRGIFYNEQFF. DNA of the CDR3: TGTGCCAGCAGTTTATACAGGGGGATTTTCTACAATGAGCAGTTCTTC.

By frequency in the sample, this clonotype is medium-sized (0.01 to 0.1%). Here the CDR3 DNA reads TGTGCCAGCAGTTTAGGGCAGGGCGGGGAAAAACTGTTTTTT. Amino acids: CASSLGQGGEKLFF. The chain uses TRBV27 and TRBJ1-4; D might be TRBD1 (5 bases). The CDR3 runs 14 residues. The germline V and J ends were trimmed by 2 bases and 8 bases, with 12 bases remaining between them. The germline V gene has CDR1 MNHEY and CDR2 SMNVEV (reference sequence).

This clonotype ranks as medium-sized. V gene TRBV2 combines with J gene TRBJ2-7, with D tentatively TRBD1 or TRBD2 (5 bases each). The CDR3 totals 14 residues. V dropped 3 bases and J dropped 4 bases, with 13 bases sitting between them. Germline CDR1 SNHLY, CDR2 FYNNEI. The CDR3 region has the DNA TGTGCCAGCAGTGAGAGGGCGTGGGGGTACGAGCAGTACTTC. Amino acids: CASSERAWGYEQYF.

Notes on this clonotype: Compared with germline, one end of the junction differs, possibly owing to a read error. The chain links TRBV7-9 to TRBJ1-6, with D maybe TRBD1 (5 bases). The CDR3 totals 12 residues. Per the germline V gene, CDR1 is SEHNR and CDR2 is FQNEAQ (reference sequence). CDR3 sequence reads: CVSSLGTSPLHF. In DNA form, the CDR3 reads TGTGTCAGCAGCTTAGGGACTTCACCCCTCCACTTT.

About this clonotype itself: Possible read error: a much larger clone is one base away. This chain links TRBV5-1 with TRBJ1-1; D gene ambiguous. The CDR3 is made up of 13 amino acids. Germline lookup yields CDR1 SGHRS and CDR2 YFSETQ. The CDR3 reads CASNLGSGPEAFF. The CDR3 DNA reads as TGCGCCAGCAACTTGGGTTCCGGGCCTGAAGCTTTCTTT. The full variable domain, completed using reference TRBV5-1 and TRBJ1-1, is KAGVTQTPRYLIKTRGQQVTLSCSPISGHRSVSWYQQTPGQGLQFLFEYFSETQRNKGNFPGRFSGRQFSNSRSEMNVSTLELGDSALYLCASNLGSGPEAFFGQGTRLTVV.

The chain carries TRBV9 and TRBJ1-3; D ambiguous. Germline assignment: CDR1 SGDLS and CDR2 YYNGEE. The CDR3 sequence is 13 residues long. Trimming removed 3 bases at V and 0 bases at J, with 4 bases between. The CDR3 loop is CASSGDSGNTIYF. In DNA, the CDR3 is TGTGCCAGCAGCGGAGACTCTGGAAACACCATATATTTT.

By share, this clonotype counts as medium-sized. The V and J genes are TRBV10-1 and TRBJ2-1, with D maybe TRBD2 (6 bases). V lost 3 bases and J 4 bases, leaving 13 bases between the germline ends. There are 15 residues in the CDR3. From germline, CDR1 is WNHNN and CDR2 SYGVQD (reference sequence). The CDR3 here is CASSDRGMGYNEQFF. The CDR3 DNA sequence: TGCGCCAGCAGTGATCGCGGGATGGGGTACAATGAGCAGTTCTTC.

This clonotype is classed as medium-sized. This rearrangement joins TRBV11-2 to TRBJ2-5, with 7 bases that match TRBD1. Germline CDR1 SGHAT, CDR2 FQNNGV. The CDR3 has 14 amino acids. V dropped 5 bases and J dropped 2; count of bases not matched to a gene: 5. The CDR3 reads CASSIGTEQETQYF. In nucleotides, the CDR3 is TGTGCCAGCAGCATAGGGACAGAACAAGAGACCCAGTACTTC.

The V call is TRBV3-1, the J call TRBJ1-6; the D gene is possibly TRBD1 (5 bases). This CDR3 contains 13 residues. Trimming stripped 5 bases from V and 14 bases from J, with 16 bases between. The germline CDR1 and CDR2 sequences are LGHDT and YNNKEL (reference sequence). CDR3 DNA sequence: TGTGCCAGCAGCACCAGAGGGGTGACGACCCTCCACTTT. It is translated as CASSTRGVTTLHF.